One sample yielded the 25 T cell receptor beta chains listed below, sequenced in a study of OX40 agonist ivuxolimab in advanced cancers. Measured with immunoSEQ multiplex PCR; TCRdb has only the in-frame clones, and not every one. Of around 56,000 clones in the sample, 88% were seen once. The sequencing used CD4+ or CD8+ T cells sorted from blood, collected in a trial of the OX40 agonist ivuxolimab. Receptor source: an adult with an advanced solid tumor such as melanoma, head and neck, liver or kidney cancer.

The gene calls are TRBV7-9 and TRBJ2-2; D uncertain. Germline CDR1 and CDR2: SEHNR and FQNEAQ (reference sequence). The V end was cut by 1 base, the J end by 9 bases, with 0 bases between. The CDR3 is 10 amino acids. The CDR3 nucleotides read TGTGCCAGCAGCTTAGGGGAGCTGTTTTTT. Protein product: CASSLGELFF.

V is TRBV28 and J is TRBJ1-4; D remains unclear. The CDR3 is 17 residues long. V was cut by 1 base and J by 4 bases, with 16 bases left in between. Germline V gene data show CDR1 as MDHEN and CDR2 as SYDVKM. The CDR3 reads CASSLLRPDRSNEKLFF. CDR3 nucleotides: TGTGCCAGCAGTTTATTGCGCCCGGACCGTAGTAATGAAAAACTGTTTTTT.

The rearrangement joins TRBV28 to TRBJ1-1, with a tentative D call TRBD1 (6 bases). V was cut by 5 bases and J by 8 bases, with 18 bases left in between. The CDR3 spans 14 residues. The germline V gene has CDR1 MDHEN and CDR2 SYDVKM. In nucleotides, the CDR3 is TGTGCCAGCAGTCACATGGGGACACCAAACGAAGCTTTCTTT. Its protein is CASSHMGTPNEAFF.

The chain employs TRBV7-6 and TRBJ2-1; 8 bases match TRBD2. Germline CDR1 and CDR2: SGHVS and FNYEAQ. V trimming: 2 bases; J trimming: 9 bases; junction bases outside the gene matches: 6. The CDR3 runs 14 residues. The CDR3 nucleotides are TGTGCCAGCAGCTTAAGTAGCGGGGTGGGTGAGCAGTTCTTC. Its translation: CASSLSSGVGEQFF.

The chain uses TRBV4-1 and TRBJ2-2; 10 nucleotides match TRBD2. The junction had 8 bases not matched to a gene; V was cut back by 6 bases and J by 7 bases. The CDR3 is 15 residues long. The germline V gene has CDR1 MGHRA and CDR2 YSYEKL. CDR3 loop: CASRPSSGRVGELFF. In DNA, the CDR3 is TGCGCCAGCAGGCCTTCCAGCGGGAGGGTCGGGGAGCTGTTTTTT.

V and J are TRBV10-3 and TRBJ2-1; D might be TRBD2 (5 bases). CDR3 size: 14 residues. Germline V lookup: CDR1 ENHRY, CDR2 SYGVKD. With 0 bases removed from V and 9 bases from J, the gap between germline ends came to 12 bases. The CDR3 DNA is TGTGCCATCAGTGAGTCGCAGGATCTAGCTGAGCAGTTCTTC. Protein product: CAISESQDLAEQFF.

This clone was picked up a small number of times. CDR3 loop: CASSQEEGQGDQPQHF. The CDR3, as DNA: TGTGCCAGCAGCCAAGAAGAGGGACAGGGTGATCAGCCCCAGCATTTT. The chain uses TRBV4-2 and TRBJ1-5; TRBD1 matches 9 bases. V was clipped by 0 bases and J by 5 bases; unmatched bases: 5. Germline assignment: CDR1 LGHNA and CDR2 YNFKEQ. The CDR3 extends over 16 amino acids.

This rearrangement joins TRBV6-6 to TRBJ2-7, with a weak D call TRBD1 (5 bases). The germline V gene has CDR1 MNHNY and CDR2 SVGAGI (reference sequence). V lost 0 bases to trimming and J lost 2 bases, with 11 bases between them. The CDR3 covers 15 residues. CDR3 sequence: CASSYSGQAAYEQYV. Written as DNA, the CDR3 is TGTGCCAGCAGTTACTCGGGGCAAGCCGCCTACGAGCAGTACGTC.

V gene TRBV11-2 combines with J gene TRBJ1-6, with TRBD1 identical over 8 bases. CDR1 and CDR2 from the germline V gene are SGHAT and FQNNGV. J gave up 3 bases and V 5 bases, and 9 bases lay outside the gene matches. The length of the CDR3 is 17 residues. The CDR3 reads CASSPGTGYYYNSPLHF. CDR3 bases: TGTGCCAGCAGCCCCGGGACAGGATATTACTATAATTCACCCCTCCACTTT.

The rearrangement links TRBV6-1 to TRBJ2-7, with no clear D. Germline CDR1 and CDR2: MNHNS and SASEGT. Trimming took 5 bases from V and 9 from J, leaving 17 bases between them. The CDR3 runs to 13 residues. In DNA, the CDR3 is TGTGCCAGCAGTCTGACCGGGCCTGTCGGGCAGTACGTC. This translates into CASSLTGPVGQYV.

This CDR3 reads CATSRDPLGVYQETQYF. The CDR3 bases are TGTGCCACCAGCAGAGATCCTTTGGGGGTGTACCAAGAGACCCAGTACTTC. The chain is built from TRBV15 and TRBJ2-5; perhaps D is TRBD1 or TRBD2 (5 bases each). From germline, CDR1 is LNHNV and CDR2 YYDKDF (reference sequence). Trimming removed 0 bases from V and 0 bases from J, with 14 bases in between. The CDR3 extends over 17 amino acids.

This sequence joins TRBV27 and TRBJ1-5; D gene ambiguous. The V end was cut by 4 bases, the J end by 1 base, with 5 bases between. This CDR3 spans 13 amino acids. Looked up from germline, CDR1 is MNHEY and CDR2 is SMNVEV (reference sequence). CDR3: CASSSGSNQPQHF. The DNA for the CDR3 is TGTGCCAGCAGTTCCGGCAGCAATCAGCCCCAGCATTTT.

V gene TRBV6-1 combines with J gene TRBJ1-3; tentatively, D is TRBD1 (5 bases). From germline, CDR1 is MNHNS and CDR2 SASEGT. The CDR3 is made up of 15 amino acids. The CDR3 nucleotides are TGTGCTGCTTCCTGGGGCCTAAGCTCTGGAAACACCATATATTTT. This gives the protein CAASWGLSSGNTIYF.

This chain joins TRBV13 and TRBJ2-1, with 10 bases aligning to TRBD2. Germline CDR1 is PRHDT and CDR2 is FYEKMQ (reference sequence). The CDR3 runs 18 residues. V lost 7 bases and J lost 8; bases outside the gene matches: 20. The CDR3 spells CASTSPFLSSGSTDEQFF. Here the CDR3 DNA reads TGTGCCAGCACCTCCCCTTTTCTTTCTAGCGGGAGTACGGATGAGCAGTTCTTC. The entire variable domain, with the rest obtained from reference TRBV13 and TRBJ2-1, is as follows: AAGVIQSPRHLIKEKRETATLKCYPIPRHDTVYWYQQGPGQDPQFLISFYEKMQSDKGSIPDRFSAQQFSDYHSELNMSSLELGDSALYFCASTSPFLSSGSTDEQFFGPGTRLTVL.

In its sample, this clone was seen a few times. The chain has TRBV5-4 and TRBJ2-1, with 10 bases fitting TRBD1. The trim removed 4 bases at V and 8 bases at J, leaving 6 bases unmatched. From germline, CDR1 is SGHNT and CDR2 YYREEE (reference sequence). This CDR3 spans 14 amino acids. The CDR3 nucleotides read TGTGCCAGCAGCCGGGACAGGGGACTTGATGAGCAGTTCTTC. Its protein is CASSRDRGLDEQFF.

The chain joins TRBV6-4 to TRBJ2-2; 9 nucleotides match TRBD2. CDR3 size: 16 residues. The ends lost 6 bases at V and 4 bases at J; junction bases unmatched: 9. Germline V gives CDR1 MRHNA, CDR2 SNTAGT. The CDR3 bases are TGTGCCAGCAGCCCAATAGGCGGGAGGGCCACCGGGGAGCTGTTTTTT. This gives the protein CASSPIGGRATGELFF.

This clone was counted only a few times. The chain recombines TRBV5-5 with TRBJ2-7, with 9 bases lining up with TRBD1. V shed 2 bases and J 0 bases; nucleotides not matched to a gene: 12. Germline lookup yields CDR1 SGHKS and CDR2 YYEKEE (reference sequence). The CDR3 extends over 18 amino acids. The CDR3 sequence: CASSFGGQGSRASYEQYF. In DNA, the CDR3 is TGTGCCAGCAGCTTCGGGGGACAGGGTTCCAGGGCCTCCTACGAGCAGTACTTC.

This clone was found a few times. This rearrangement joins TRBV7-9 to TRBJ2-7; 7 bases are shared with TRBD1. This CDR3 has 15 residues. The junction had 9 bases not matched to a gene; V was cut back by 1 base and J by 6 bases. Germline V lookup: CDR1 SEHNR, CDR2 FQNEAQ (reference sequence). The chain's CDR3 is CASSLDRGLGGEQYF. The DNA of the CDR3 is TGTGCCAGCAGCTTAGATAGGGGGCTCGGCGGCGAGCAGTACTTC.

Details on this clone: The sample carries other DNA sequences with the same CDR3. V usage is TRBV10-2 and J usage is TRBJ2-3; 12 nucleotides line up with TRBD2. Germline loops: CDR1 WSHSY, CDR2 SAAADI. V lost 5 bases, J lost 3 bases, and 3 bases stayed unmatched. This CDR3 has 15 residues. As DNA, the CDR3 is TGCGCCAGCAGTTTGACTAGCGGGGGAACAGATACGCAGTATTTT. Protein: CASSLTSGGTDTQYF.

The chain couples TRBV27 to TRBJ1-5; TRBD1 aligns across 7 bases. The CDR3 consists of 14 residues. Germline CDR1 and CDR2: MNHEY and SMNVEV (reference sequence). J gave up 1 base and V 5 bases, and 2 bases lay outside the gene matches. CDR3 in DNA: TGTGCCAGCAGTAAACAGGGGAGCAATCAGCCCCAGCATTTT. It is translated as CASSKQGSNQPQHF.

The rearrangement uses TRBV19 and TRBJ2-1, with a possible D match to TRBD1 (6 bases). Germline CDR1 and CDR2: LNHDA and SQIVND (reference sequence). This CDR3 contains 15 residues. The V end was cut by 0 bases, the J end by 6 bases, with 12 bases between. CDR3 region: CASSIDYRAFNEQFF. The CDR3 DNA reads TGTGCCAGTAGTATAGATTACAGGGCCTTCAATGAGCAGTTCTTC.

This rearrangement joins TRBV5-8 to TRBJ2-3; no definite D call. Trimming pared 6 bases from V and 0 bases from J, leaving 17 bases between. CDR1 is SGHTS, CDR2 YDEGEE, per germline. This CDR3 comprises 16 residues. For the CDR3, the DNA is TGTGCCAGCACCCCGTACCGGAGTCGAAGCACAGATACGCAGTATTTT. It yields the protein CASTPYRSRSTDTQYF. Variable domain in full (rest from reference TRBV5-8 and TRBJ2-3): EAGVTQSPTHLIKTRGQQATLRCSPISGHTSVYWYQQALGLGLQFLLWYDEGEERNRGNFPPRFSGRQFPNYSSELNVNALELEDSALYLCASTPYRSRSTDTQYFGPGTRLTVL.

V is TRBV2 and J is TRBJ2-3; the D gene is possibly TRBD2 (6 bases). The CDR3 loop spans 17 amino acids. Germline lookup yields CDR1 SNHLY and CDR2 FYNNEI. The V end was cut by 4 bases, the J end by 2 bases, with 19 bases between. The CDR3 protein is CASSVRQEGEPTDTQYF. CDR3 DNA: TGTGCCAGCAGTGTCCGCCAGGAGGGAGAGCCCACAGATACGCAGTATTTT.

The rearrangement joins TRBV5-1 to TRBJ2-3; tentatively, D is TRBD1 or TRBD2 (5 bases each). The V and J ends lost 3 bases and 6 bases respectively, with 20 bases between them. The CDR3 covers 16 residues. Germline assignment: CDR1 SGHRS and CDR2 YFSETQ. The DNA of the CDR3 is TGCGCCAGCAGCTCCCCAATAGCAGGGAGCTGGGATACGCAGTATTTT. Its translation is CASSSPIAGSWDTQYF.

The chain couples TRBV6-5 to TRBJ1-1, with D hard to call. The germline V gene encodes CDR1 MNHEY and CDR2 SVGAGI. V was trimmed by 0 bases and J by 2 bases, leaving 10 bases between them. The CDR3 totals 15 residues. CDR3 DNA sequence: TGTGCCAGCAGTTACTCGAGTCCCAGTAACACTGAAGCTTTCTTT. It yields the protein CASSYSSPSNTEAFF.